This T cell receptor beta chain was obtained from a study of shared T cell receptors in the human thymus. Per germline, CDR1 SNHLY and CDR2 FYNNEI. Trimming cost V 4 bases and J 10 bases; bases outside gene matches: 3. The CDR3 runs to 12 residues. Clones were sequenced by immunoSEQ multiplex PCR, and TCRdb holds only the in-frame ones, with some missing. The sample yields about 380,000 clones, around 95% seen once. This TCR derives from a human donor. The V call is TRBV2, the J call TRBJ1-1, with 10 bases fitting TRBD1. The sample taken for sequencing was thymocytes. As DNA, the CDR3 is TGTGCCAGCAGTGGACGGACAGGGGGAGCTTTCTTT. This translates into CASSGRTGGAFF.